This record looks at one TCR beta chain sequence and its context. Its antigen remains unknown. The data stem from a study of beta chain features in type 1 diabetes. Study as a whole: Healthy donors resembled patients in age, gender and cell yields.

Every donor had blood drawn once into heparin, roughly 110 mL on average. Per the germline V gene, CDR1 is MNHEY and CDR2 is SVGAGI. The CDR3 is made up of 15 amino acids. Trimming stripped 6 bases from V and 4 bases from J, with 18 bases between. Findings and limits, study-wide: The naive, central memory and Treg TCRB repertoires looked more alike in patients than they did in healthy donors.

Since all of the isolated RNA was reverse transcribed, expressed TCRB transcripts were what got sequenced. Clones were sequenced by immunoSEQ multiplex PCR, and TCRdb holds only the in-frame ones, with some missing. The table shows some 330,000 clones, with more than 9.5% occurring only once. The TCR comes from a woman between 25 and 40 years old in good health. The sample was naive CD4+ T cells from blood. V and J are TRBV6-5 and TRBJ2-5; TRBD2 might be the D (6 bases). The CDR3 sequence: CASSLGRILGETQYF. DNA for the CDR3: TGTGCCAGCAGCCTAGGGAGGATATTAGGAGAGACCCAGTACTTC.